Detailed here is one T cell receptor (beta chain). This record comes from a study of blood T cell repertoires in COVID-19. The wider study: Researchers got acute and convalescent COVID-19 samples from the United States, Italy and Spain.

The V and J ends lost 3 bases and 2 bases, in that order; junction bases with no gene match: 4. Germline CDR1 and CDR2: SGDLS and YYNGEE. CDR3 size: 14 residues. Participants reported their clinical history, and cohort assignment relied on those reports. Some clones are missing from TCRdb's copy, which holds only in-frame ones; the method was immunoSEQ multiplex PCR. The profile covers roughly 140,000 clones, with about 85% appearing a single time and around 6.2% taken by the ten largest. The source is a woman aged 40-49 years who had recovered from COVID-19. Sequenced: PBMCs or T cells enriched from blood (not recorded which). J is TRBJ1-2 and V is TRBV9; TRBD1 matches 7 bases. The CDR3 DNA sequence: TGTGCCAGCAGCGGGACAGGCACGAACTATGGCTACACCTTC. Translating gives CASSGTGTNYGYTF. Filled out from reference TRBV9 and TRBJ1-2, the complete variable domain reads DSGVTQTPKHLITATGQRVTLRCSPRSGDLSVYWYQQSLDQGLQFLIQYYNGEERAKGNILERFSAQQFPDLHSELNLSSLELGDSALYFCASSGTGTNYGYTFGSGTRLTVV.